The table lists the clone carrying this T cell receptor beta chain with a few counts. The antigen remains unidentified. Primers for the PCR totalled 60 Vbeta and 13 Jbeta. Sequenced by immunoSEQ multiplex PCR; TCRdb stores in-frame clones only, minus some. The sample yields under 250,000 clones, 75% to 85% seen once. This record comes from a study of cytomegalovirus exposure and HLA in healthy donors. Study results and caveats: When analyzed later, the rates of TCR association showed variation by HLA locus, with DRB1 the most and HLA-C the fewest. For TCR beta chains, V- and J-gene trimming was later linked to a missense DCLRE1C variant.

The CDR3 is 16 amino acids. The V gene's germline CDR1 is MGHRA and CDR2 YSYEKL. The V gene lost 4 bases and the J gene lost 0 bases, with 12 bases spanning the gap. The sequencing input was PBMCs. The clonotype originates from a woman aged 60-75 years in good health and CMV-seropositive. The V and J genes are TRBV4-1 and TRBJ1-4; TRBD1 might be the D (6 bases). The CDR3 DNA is TGCGCCAGCAGCCCCCGGGACATTGCAACTAATGAAAAACTGTTTTTT. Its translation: CASSPRDIATNEKLFF.